This T cell receptor (beta chain) stems from a study of blood T cell repertoires in COVID-19. Study background: The study drew acute and convalescent COVID-19 samples from the United States, Italy and Spain. The cDNA or gDNA used as material had been derived from T cells, B-cell-depleted T cells, or PBMCs.

Clones were read by immunoSEQ multiplex PCR, and TCRdb kept only the in-frame ones, dropping some. The data hold 60,000 or so clones, with about 80% observed a single time. The CDR3 runs 14 residues. The germline V gene has CDR1 SGHRS and CDR2 YFSETQ. The V end was cut by 2 bases, the J end by 3 bases, with 11 bases between. The clonotype originates from a man aged 60 to 75 with acute or convalescent COVID-19. The genes are TRBV5-1 and TRBJ1-2; D is ambiguous. The source material was peripheral blood. CDR3 in DNA: TGCGCCAGCAGCTTCCCGGGGTTGGACTATGGCTACACCTTC. This encodes CASSFPGLDYGYTF.